The sequence of this T cell receptor beta chain was determined in a study of human T cells and chemical hapten exposure. About the research overall: Largely, small differences in pooled library volume made per-sample TCR yields vary. Study-wide results and limits: No shift was seen in TCRs above 1 in 1000 frequency with DPC sensitization.

The study's library attached unique molecular identifiers to single cDNA molecules. Authors' processing steps: A per-sample median of about 96,000 TCRs was observed, with a range of roughly 20,000 to 750,000. TCRdb redid the calling of the RACE reads with MiXCR, one entry per CDR3 protein. The authors' filters were not applied to this entry. The table records about 130,000 distinct CDR3 sequences, 8.5% to 9.5% of them present only once. This clonotype came up a few times. Antigen specificity is unknown. Noted time point: healthy volunteer bleed at 2 weeks. The template was total RNA from unfractionated whole blood. This CDR3 has 14 amino acids. V was cut by 7 bases and J by 6 bases, with 19 bases left in between. Germline V CDR1 and CDR2: MNHEY, SVGAGI.

The origin of this receptor is a male donor in good health. Some clones in this sample may be carry-over from other donors' samples. The sequenced sample was whole blood. The V call is TRBV6-5, the J call TRBJ2-7, with a possible D match to TRBD1 (5 bases). The CDR3: CASKKQDHSSEQYF. CDR3 nucleotides: TGTGCCAGCAAAAAACAGGATCATTCGTCCGAGCAGTACTTC.